This is a list of T cell receptor beta chains from one sample in a study of identical twins. One entry per CDR3 protein results from TCRdb running MiXCR on the 5' RACE reads. The sample carries a few hundred thousand distinct CDR3 sequences, just under 10% recorded once. A further study also used this sample, focusing on yellow fever vaccine responses in identical twins.

Sequencing input: PBMCs. All receptors come from a woman between 18 and 30 years old in good health. The conserved cysteine and the conserved F or W are not part of the CDR3 here. Each record gives: J gene, clone size, V gene, CDR3 protein. Size is stated for part of the rows, as once, few or many counts, or as a class when the clone is expanded.

TRBJ2-1,many,TRBV7-2,ASSLFSGGSYNEQF
TRBJ2-7,many,TRBV12-3/TRBV12-4,ASSPTGAGSYEQY
TRBJ2-7,.,TRBV7-7,ASSLAPLAGGGEQY
TRBJ1-1,.,TRBV7-9,ASSLDYGTGDTEAF
TRBJ1-6,.,TRBV28,ASSSHGRGKGLDNSPLH
TRBJ2-1,few,TRBV29-1,SGTGSSSYNEQF
TRBJ2-1,few,TRBV3-1,ASSQVWKRQGAPYNEQF
TRBJ2-1,many,TRBV3-1,ASSQDLKLAGVEQF
TRBJ2-3,many,TRBV5-1,ASSLGDRGSDTQY
TRBJ2-5,few,TRBV6-2/TRBV6-3,ASSYSGHLPLQETQY
TRBJ1-5,.,TRBV4-2,ASSQGGNGQPQH
TRBJ2-6,.,TRBV9,ASSVGEGSGANVLT
TRBJ2-7,many,TRBV7-2,ASSPFLGQGYEQY
TRBJ2-2,.,TRBV12-3/TRBV12-4,ASSLRSPGELF
TRBJ1-1,.,TRBV11-2,ASSLARLEAF
TRBJ2-7,.,TRBV9,ASSVEMGLEREQY